This TCR beta chain was recovered during a study of tumor-infiltrating lymphocytes in primary liver carcinoma. Study background: The study reported T1-T3 N0M0 tumors spanning 4.2 to 10 cm.

TCR beta cDNA was prepared out of roughly 500 ng total RNA by means of a constant-region primer. Investigators got TCR beta libraries out of three nested multiplex PCR rounds, done with slightly modified ARM-PCR. In the first two PCR rounds, TRBV1-TRBV30 forward primers were paired with a C-beta reverse primer, and each round lasted approximately 9 cycles. TCRdb re-called the multiplex PCR reads with MiXCR, one entry per CDR3 protein. The sample contains fewer than 400,000 distinct CDR3 sequences, approximately 58% of which appear only once. The CDR3 is made up of 11 amino acids. V lost 8 bases and J 5 bases, leaving 9 bases between the germline ends. Germline V gives CDR1 MNHNS, CDR2 SASEGT. Researchers drew blood RNA from unsorted whole blood and extracted germline DNA as well. Points from the study as a whole: Tumors and blood were compared for top-250-clone fraction, and tumors had the significantly higher value (p = 0.039). Since sampling was bulk and unsorted, CD4+ and CD8+ repertoires were not compared. Tumor-adjacent and tumor-blood pairs displayed less overlap than did pairs of tumor regions.

As concerns this clonotype: Antigen specificity is unknown. Just one base apart from a much larger clone, this may be a read error.

The sample was peripheral blood. The V gene is TRBV6-1, the J gene TRBJ2-5; D call uncertain. This TCR derives from a woman aged 25-40 years with primary liver carcinoma and hepatitis B virus infection. Here the CDR3 reads CASLRDETQYF. For the CDR3, the DNA is TGTGCCAGCCTGCGTGATGAGACCCAGTACTTC.